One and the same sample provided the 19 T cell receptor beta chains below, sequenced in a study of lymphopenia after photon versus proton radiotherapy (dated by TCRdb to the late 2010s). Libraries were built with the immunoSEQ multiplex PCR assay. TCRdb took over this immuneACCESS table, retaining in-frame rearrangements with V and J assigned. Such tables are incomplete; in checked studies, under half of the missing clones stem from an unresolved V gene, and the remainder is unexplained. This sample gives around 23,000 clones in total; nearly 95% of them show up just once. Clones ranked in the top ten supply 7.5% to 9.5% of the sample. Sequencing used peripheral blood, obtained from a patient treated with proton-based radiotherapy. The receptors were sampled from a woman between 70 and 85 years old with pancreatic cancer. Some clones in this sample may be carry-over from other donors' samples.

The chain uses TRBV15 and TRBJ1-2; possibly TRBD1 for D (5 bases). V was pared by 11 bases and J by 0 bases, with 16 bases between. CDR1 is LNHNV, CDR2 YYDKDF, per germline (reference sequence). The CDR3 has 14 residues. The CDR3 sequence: CAPGAQDANYGYTF. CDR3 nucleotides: TGTGCCCCCGGGGCACAGGATGCTAACTATGGCTACACCTTC.

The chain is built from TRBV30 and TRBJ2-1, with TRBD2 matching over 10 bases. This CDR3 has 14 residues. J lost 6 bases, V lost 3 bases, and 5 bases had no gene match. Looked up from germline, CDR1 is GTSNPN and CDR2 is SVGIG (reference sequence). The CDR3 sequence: CAWRRTSGPNEQFF. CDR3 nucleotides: TGTGCCTGGAGACGGACTAGCGGCCCCAATGAGCAGTTCTTC.

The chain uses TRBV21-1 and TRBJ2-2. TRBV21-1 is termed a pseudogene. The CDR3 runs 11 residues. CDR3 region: CASPLGGELFF. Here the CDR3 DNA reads TGTGCCAGCCCTTTGGGGGGGGAGCTGTTTTTT.

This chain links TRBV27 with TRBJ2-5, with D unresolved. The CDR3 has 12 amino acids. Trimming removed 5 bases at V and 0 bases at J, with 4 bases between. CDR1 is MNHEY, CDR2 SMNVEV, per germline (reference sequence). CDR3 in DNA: TGTGCCAGCAGTCCCGACCAAGAGACCCAGTACTTC. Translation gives CASSPDQETQYF.

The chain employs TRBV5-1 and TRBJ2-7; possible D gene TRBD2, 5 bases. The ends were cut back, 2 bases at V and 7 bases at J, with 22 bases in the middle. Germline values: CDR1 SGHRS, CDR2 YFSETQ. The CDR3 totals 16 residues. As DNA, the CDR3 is TGCGCCAGCAGCTTTTTTCCCAGCTTGGAGGCCCAGGAGCAGTACTTC. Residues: CASSFFPSLEAQEQYF.

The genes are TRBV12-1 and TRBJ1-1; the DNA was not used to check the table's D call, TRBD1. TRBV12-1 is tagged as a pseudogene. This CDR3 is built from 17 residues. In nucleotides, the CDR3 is TGTGCCAGCAGCTTTGATCGACAGGTGGGGTCGAACACTGAAGCTTTCTTT. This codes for CASSFDRQVGSNTEAFF.

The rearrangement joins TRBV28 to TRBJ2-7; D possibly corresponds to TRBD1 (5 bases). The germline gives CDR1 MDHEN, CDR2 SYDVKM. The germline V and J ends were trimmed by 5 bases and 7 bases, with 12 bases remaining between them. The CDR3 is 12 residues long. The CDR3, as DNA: TGTGCCAGCAGTCAGGACACTTTGGAGCAGTACTTC. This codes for CASSQDTLEQYF. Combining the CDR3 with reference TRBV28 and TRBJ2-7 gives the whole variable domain DVKVTQSSRYLVKRTGEKVFLECVQDMDHENMFWYRQDPGLGLRLIYFSYDVKMKEKGDIPEGYSVSREKKERFSLILESASTNQTSMYLCASSQDTLEQYFGPGTRLTVT.

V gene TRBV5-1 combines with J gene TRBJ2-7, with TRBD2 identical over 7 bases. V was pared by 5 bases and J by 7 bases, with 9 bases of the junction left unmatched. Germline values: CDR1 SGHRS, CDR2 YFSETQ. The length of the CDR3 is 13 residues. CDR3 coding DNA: TGCGCCAGCAGGCGGGAGAGCGGTTTGGAGCAGTACTTC. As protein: CASRRESGLEQYF.

The CDR3 sequence: CASSTGDYEQYF. DNA of the CDR3: TGCGCCAGCAGTACAGGGGACTACGAGCAGTACTTC. The J gene is TRBJ2-7, the V gene TRBV10-2; 7 bases map to TRBD1. The CDR3 has 12 residues. Trimming removed 5 bases from V and 3 bases from J; junction bases left unmatched: 1. CDR1 and CDR2 (germline): WSHSY, SAAADI.

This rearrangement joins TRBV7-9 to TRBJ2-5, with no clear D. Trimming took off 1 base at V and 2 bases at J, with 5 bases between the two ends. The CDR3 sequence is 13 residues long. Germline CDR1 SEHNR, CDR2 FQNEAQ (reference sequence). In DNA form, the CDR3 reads TGTGCCAGCAGCTTAGACAGTCAAGAGACCCAGTACTTC. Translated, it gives CASSLDSQETQYF.

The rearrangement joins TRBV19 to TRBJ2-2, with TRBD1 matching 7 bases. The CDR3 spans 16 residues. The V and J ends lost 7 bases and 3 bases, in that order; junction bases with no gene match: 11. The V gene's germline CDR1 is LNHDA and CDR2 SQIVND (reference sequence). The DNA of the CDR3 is TGTGCCAGTACCCTACAGGGGACAAGGGACACCGGGGAGCTGTTTTTT. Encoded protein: CASTLQGTRDTGELFF.

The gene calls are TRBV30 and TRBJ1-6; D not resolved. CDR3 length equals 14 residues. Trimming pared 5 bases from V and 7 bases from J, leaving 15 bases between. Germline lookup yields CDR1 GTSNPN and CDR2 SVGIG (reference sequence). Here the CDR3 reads CAWERIIGNSPLHF. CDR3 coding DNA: TGTGCCTGGGAAAGGATTATTGGGAATTCACCCCTCCACTTT. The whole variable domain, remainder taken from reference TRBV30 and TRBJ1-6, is SQTIHQWPATLVQPVGSPLSLECTVEGTSNPNLYWYRQAAGRGLQLLFYSVGIGQISSEVPQNLSASRPQDRQFILSSKKLLLSDSGFYLCAWERIIGNSPLHFGNGTRLTVT.

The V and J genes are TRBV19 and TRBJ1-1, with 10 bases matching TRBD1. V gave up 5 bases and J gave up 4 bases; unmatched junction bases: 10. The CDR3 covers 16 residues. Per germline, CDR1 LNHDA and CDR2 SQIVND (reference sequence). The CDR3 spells CASSVGGDRGGTEAFF. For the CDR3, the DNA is TGTGCCAGTAGTGTAGGAGGGGACAGGGGAGGCACTGAAGCTTTCTTT.

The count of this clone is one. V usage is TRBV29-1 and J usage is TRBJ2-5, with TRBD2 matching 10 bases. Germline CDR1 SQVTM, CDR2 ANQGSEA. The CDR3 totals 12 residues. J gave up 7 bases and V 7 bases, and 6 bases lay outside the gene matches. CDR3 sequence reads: CSGASGSRTQYF. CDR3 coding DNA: TGCAGCGGGGCTAGCGGGAGTCGGACCCAGTACTTC.

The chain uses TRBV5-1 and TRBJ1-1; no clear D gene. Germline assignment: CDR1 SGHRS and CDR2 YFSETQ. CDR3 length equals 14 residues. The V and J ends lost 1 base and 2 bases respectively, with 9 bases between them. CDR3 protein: CASSLTDQNTEAFF. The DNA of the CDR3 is TGCGCCAGCAGCTTGACGGACCAAAACACTGAAGCTTTCTTT.

In DNA form, the CDR3 reads TGTGCCAGCAAGGCGGGAGGGCCGAGCTCCTACAATGAGCAGTTCTTC. It encodes CASKAGGPSSYNEQFF. The chain is built from TRBV25-1 and TRBJ2-1, with 9 bases lining up with TRBD2. Trimming cost V 7 bases and J 0 bases; bases outside gene matches: 7. This CDR3 comprises 16 residues. Germline CDR1 reads MGHDK; CDR2 reads SYGVNS. Combining the CDR3 with reference TRBV25-1 and TRBJ2-1 gives the whole variable domain EADIYQTPRYLVIGTGKKITLECSQTMGHDKMYWYQQDPGMELHLIHYSYGVNSTEKGDLSSESTVSRIRTEHFPLTLESARPSHTSQYLCASKAGGPSSYNEQFFGPGTRLTVL.

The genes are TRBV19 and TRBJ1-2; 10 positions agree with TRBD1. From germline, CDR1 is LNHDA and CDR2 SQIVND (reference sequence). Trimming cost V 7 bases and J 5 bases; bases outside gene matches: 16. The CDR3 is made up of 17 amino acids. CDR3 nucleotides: TGTGCCAGTACCAAAAGGGAGACCCGGGACAGGGGTTATGGCTACACCTTC. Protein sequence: CASTKRETRDRGYGYTF.

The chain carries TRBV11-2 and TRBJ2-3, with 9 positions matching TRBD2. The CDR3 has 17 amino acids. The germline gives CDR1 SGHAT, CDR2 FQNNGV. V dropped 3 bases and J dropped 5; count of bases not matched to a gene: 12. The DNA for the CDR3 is TGTGCCAGCAGCTTCACCCCGATAGCGGGAGCGCAAGATACGCAGTATTTT. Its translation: CASSFTPIAGAQDTQYF.

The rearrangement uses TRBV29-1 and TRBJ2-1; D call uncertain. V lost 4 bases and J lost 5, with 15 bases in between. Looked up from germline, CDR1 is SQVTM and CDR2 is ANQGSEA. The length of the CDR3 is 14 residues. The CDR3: CSVGLVDTHNEQFF. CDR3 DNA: TGCAGCGTTGGTCTGGTCGACACCCACAATGAGCAGTTCTTC.